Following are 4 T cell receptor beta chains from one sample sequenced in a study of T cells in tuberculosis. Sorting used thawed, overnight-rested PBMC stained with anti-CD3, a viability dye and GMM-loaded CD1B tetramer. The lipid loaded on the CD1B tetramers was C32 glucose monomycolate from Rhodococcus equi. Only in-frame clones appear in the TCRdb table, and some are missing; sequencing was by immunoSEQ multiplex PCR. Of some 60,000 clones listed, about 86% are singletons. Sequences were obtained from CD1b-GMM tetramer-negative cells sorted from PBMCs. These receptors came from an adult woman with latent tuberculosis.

The CDR3 region is CASSKWKLRGGPPYEQYF. CDR3 DNA: TGTGCCAGCAGCAAATGGAAGCTGCGTGGGGGCCCTCCCTACGAGCAGTACTTC. The rearrangement joins TRBV21-1 to TRBJ2-7; the DNA was not used to check the table's D call, TRBD1. TRBV21-1 is an annotated pseudogene. The CDR3 has 18 amino acids.

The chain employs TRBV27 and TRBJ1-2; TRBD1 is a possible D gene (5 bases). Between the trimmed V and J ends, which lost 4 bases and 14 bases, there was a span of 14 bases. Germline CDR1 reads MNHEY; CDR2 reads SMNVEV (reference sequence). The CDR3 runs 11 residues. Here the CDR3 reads CASSSGTLRTF. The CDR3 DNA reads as TGTGCCAGCAGTTCAGGGACTCTTCGGACCTTC.

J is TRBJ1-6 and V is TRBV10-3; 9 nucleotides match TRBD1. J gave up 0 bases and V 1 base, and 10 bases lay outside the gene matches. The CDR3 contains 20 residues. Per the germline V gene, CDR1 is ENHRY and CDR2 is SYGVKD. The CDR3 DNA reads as TGTGCCATCAGTGAGTATAATCCGGACAGGGGCAGCTCCTATAATTCACCCCTCCACTTT. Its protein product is CAISEYNPDRGSSYNSPLHF.

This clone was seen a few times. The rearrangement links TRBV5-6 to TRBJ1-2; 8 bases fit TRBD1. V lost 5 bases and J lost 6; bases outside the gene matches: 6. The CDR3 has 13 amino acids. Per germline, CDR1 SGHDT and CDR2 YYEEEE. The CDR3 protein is CASSFPQGDGYTF. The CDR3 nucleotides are TGTGCCAGCAGTTTTCCACAGGGGGATGGCTACACCTTC.